In its sample, the clone carrying this T cell receptor beta chain was seen a few times. Antigen unknown. Germline CDR1 reads SGHTA; CDR2 reads FQGTGA. J lost 11 bases, V lost 3 bases, and 4 bases had no gene match. This CDR3 is built from 15 residues. The data originate from a study of T cells in Graves' hyperthyroidism and ophthalmopathy. Turning to the study itself: Upon initial diagnosis and before any treatment, peripheral blood was collected. General observations from the study: Separating ophthalmopathy from stable hyperthyroidism was achieved by a 13 V-J model. Most clonotypes expanded in thyroid above 0.001 were likewise present in blood.

Using RNA transcripts as the source, TCR beta CDR3 regions were amplified. RT-PCR in the first round (using the HTBI primer set) targeted the TCR CDR3. TCRdb analysed the multiplex PCR reads with MiXCR anew, one entry per CDR3 protein. The table has 530,000 or so distinct CDR3 sequences, around 22% seen once; the top ten hold around 11%. The source material was blood. The sequence derives from a young woman with Graves' ophthalmopathy. V and J are TRBV7-3 and TRBJ2-1, with 16 nucleotides matching TRBD2. CDR3 protein: CASSLGTSGGAQQFF. CDR3 DNA: TGTGCCAGCAGCTTGGGGACTAGCGGGGGGGCCCAGCAGTTCTTC.